A selection of T cell receptor beta chains follows, all from one sample in a study of shared clonotypes between healthy human individuals. This table comes from immunoSEQ multiplex PCR, and its TCRdb copy is limited to in-frame clones, with some not included. The table records some 1.5 million clones, roughly 96% of them present only once. The sequenced material came from naive CD4+ T cells sorted from blood. All receptors come from a man aged 25 to 40 in good health. Each CDR3 is given with its conserved first and last residue. The D gene is left open where the match is weak. Rows may omit the clone size; those that give it use once, few, many or a size class.

J | D | size | V | DNA | CDR3
TRBJ2-1 | NA | NA | TRBV11-2 | TGTGCCAGCAGCGTAATCCGGAAAAGGCGCAATGAGCAGTTCTTC | CASSVIRKRRNEQFF
TRBJ2-1 | NA | NA | TRBV28 | TGTGCCAGCAGTCCTCGTAGCGGTTACAATGAGCAGTTCTTC | CASSPRSGYNEQFF
TRBJ1-5 | NA | NA | TRBV6-1 | TGTGCCAGCAGCGCGTTGGGCAATCAGCCCCAGCATTTT | CASSALGNQPQHF
TRBJ2-1 | NA | NA | TRBV27 | TGTGCCAGCATTGAGGAAAATCCCCTGCCTGAGTTCTTC | CASIEENPLPEFF
TRBJ2-5 | TRBD2 | NA | TRBV18 | TGTGCCAGCTCCGCATACCTTGGCGGGAGGGCCCAGGAGACCCAGTACTTC | CASSAYLGGRAQETQYF
TRBJ2-5 | NA | NA | TRBV5-1 | TGCGCCAGCAGCATTAACAGGGTTCAAGAGACCCAGTACTTC | CASSINRVQETQYF
TRBJ2-1 | TRBD2 | NA | TRBV9 | TGTGCCAGCAGCAAAATTGGTACTAGCGGGGGCAATGAGCAGTTCTTC | CASSKIGTSGGNEQFF
TRBJ2-7 | NA | NA | TRBV10-3 | TGTGCCATCACCCCGACACTAGTCGTCCCGGGTTACTTC | CAITPTLVVPGYF
TRBJ1-2 | TRBD1 | NA | TRBV2 | TGTGCCAGCAGTGAAGAGGGCAGGGGGGGCTATGGCTACACCTTC | CASSEEGRGGYGYTF
TRBJ2-1 | NA | NA | TRBV18 | TGTGCCAGCTCCCCAGACTATGGCGAGCAGTTCTTC | CASSPDYGEQFF
TRBJ2-7 | NA | NA | TRBV19 | TGTGCCAGCATTAATCCCACCTACGAGCAGTACTTC | CASINPTYEQYF
TRBJ2-1 | NA | NA | TRBV7-2 | TGTGCCAGCAGCTCCTTGGGGTTATACAATGAGCAGTTCTTC | CASSSLGLYNEQFF
TRBJ2-5 | NA | NA | TRBV5-1 | TGCGCCAGCAGCTTGGTGAGGCTCGGGTACCAAGAGACCCAGTACTTC | CASSLVRLGYQETQYF
TRBJ2-2 | TRBD2 | NA | TRBV25-1 | TGTGCCAGCAGGTCAACTAGCGGGATAGGCAGCGGGGAGCTGTTTTTT | CASRSTSGIGSGELFF
TRBJ2-7 | NA | once | TRBV5-4 | TGTGCCAGCAGCTTCGTGCAGTACTTC | CASSFVQYF
TRBJ1-5 | NA | NA | TRBV4-1 | TGCGCCAGCAGCCAAGAAGTGCCTGGCAATCAGCCCCAGCATTTT | CASSQEVPGNQPQHF
TRBJ2-7 | NA | NA | TRBV5-4 | TGTGCCAGCAGCTCAGGGACATTATACTCCTACGAGCAGTACTTC | CASSSGTLYSYEQYF
TRBJ2-7 | NA | NA | TRBV2 | TGTGCCAGCAGTGAATTCGGCGGGGAGACCTACGAGCAGTACTTC | CASSEFGGETYEQYF
TRBJ1-1 | NA | NA | TRBV6-5 | TGTGCCAGCAGTTACGATACACCTAGGGCTGAAGCTTTCTTT | CASSYDTPRAEAFF
TRBJ2-3 | NA | NA | TRBV11-3 | TGTGCCAGCAGCTTAGATGGGGAGGTAACAGATACGCAGTATTTT | CASSLDGEVTDTQYF
TRBJ2-5 | NA | once | TRBV6-1 | TGTGCCAGCAGGTACGGGGGAAGGGAGACCCAGTACTTC | CASRYGGRETQYF
TRBJ2-1 | NA | NA | TRBV5-4 | TGTGCCAGCAGCTTAAGCGTTGGTGAGCAGTTCTTC | CASSLSVGEQFF
TRBJ2-1 | TRBD1 | NA | TRBV11-3 | TGTGCCAGCAGCCCGACAGACAGGGCAGGAGAGCAGTTCTTC | CASSPTDRAGEQFF
TRBJ2-1 | NA | NA | TRBV18 | TGTGCCAGCTCACCATCGTCGGGGGGCGAATACAATGAGCAGTTCTTC | CASSPSSGGEYNEQFF
TRBJ2-2 | NA | NA | TRBV27 | TGTGCCAGCAGTTTAGCTGGGGCCGCGAACACCGGGGAGCTGTTTTTT | CASSLAGAANTGELFF
TRBJ2-3 | NA | NA | TRBV15 | TGTGCCACCAGCAGAGGAACCGACACAGATACGCAGTATTTT | CATSRGTDTDTQYF
TRBJ2-5 | TRBD2 | NA | TRBV11-2 | TGTGCCAGCAGCTTACTGTTTAGCGGGAGTGTGGTTGAGACCCAGTACTTC | CASSLLFSGSVVETQYF
TRBJ2-5 | NA | NA | TRBV28 | TGTGCCAGCAGTCCCGAAGGGGGGCGAAGAGGGACCCAGTACTTC | CASSPEGGRRGTQYF
TRBJ2-3 | TRBD2 | NA | TRBV10-3 | TGTGCCATCAGTGAGGGTCTAGCGGGATCAAACACAGATACGCAGTATTTT | CAISEGLAGSNTDTQYF
TRBJ2-2 | TRBD1 | NA | TRBV6-1 | TGTGCCAGCGTTCACAGGGGCAACACCGGGGAGCTGTTTTTT | CASVHRGNTGELFF
TRBJ2-1 | TRBD1 | NA | TRBV25-1 | TGTGCCAGCAGCCCGGCTCCAGGGGGCGTCTCGATCGGCCAGTTCTTC | CASSPAPGGVSIGQFF
TRBJ1-5 | NA | NA | TRBV14 | TGTGCCAGCAGCCAAGATAATCGCCCTAGCAATCAGCCCCAGCATTTT | CASSQDNRPSNQPQHF
TRBJ1-2 | TRBD1 | NA | TRBV2 | TGTGCCAGCAGTTCCCGGGACAGGGTTGGCTACACCTTC | CASSSRDRVGYTF
TRBJ2-5 | NA | NA | TRBV5-1 | TGCGCCAGCAGCTTAGGATCGTACCAAGAGACCCAGTACTTC | CASSLGSYQETQYF
TRBJ1-1 | NA | NA | TRBV10-3 | TGTGCCATCAGTCGCTCTTCAGGGGTGTCTAACACTGAAGCTTTCTTT | CAISRSSGVSNTEAFF
TRBJ2-7 | TRBD1 | NA | TRBV28 | TGTGCCAGCACATCCGGGACAGGGGCGTACGAGCAGTACTTC | CASTSGTGAYEQYF
TRBJ2-3 | NA | NA | TRBV19 | TGTGCCAGTGGGCAGAACACAGATACGCAGTATTTT | CASGQNTDTQYF
TRBJ2-7 | TRBD2 | NA | TRBV18 | TGTGCCAGCTCCGGACTAGCGGGAGACTACGAGCAGTACTTC | CASSGLAGDYEQYF
TRBJ1-5 | NA | NA | TRBV7-8 | TGTGCCAGCAGCTTAGTTCGGGGGTTGAGGAGAGATCAGCCCCAGCATTTT | CASSLVRGLRRDQPQHF
TRBJ2-5 | NA | once | TRBV18 | TGTGCCAGCTCCGGGACTCGGGAGACAGGAACAAAAGAGACCCAGTACTTC | CASSGTRETGTKETQYF
TRBJ2-3 | NA | NA | TRBV28 | TGTGCCAGCAGTTTTACCCCGCGCACAGATACGCAGTATTTT | CASSFTPRTDTQYF
TRBJ2-5 | TRBD1 | NA | TRBV6-1 | TGTGCCAGCAGTAGCGACAGGGAAGAGACCCAGTACTTC | CASSSDREETQYF
TRBJ2-7 | TRBD2 | NA | TRBV6-5 | TGTGCCAGCAGTTCCTATAGCGGGAGGGATTCCTACGAGCAGTACTTC | CASSSYSGRDSYEQYF
TRBJ1-4 | TRBD1 | NA | TRBV18 | TGTGCCAGCTCACCTTCCGGACAGGGGAATGAAAAACTGTTTTTT | CASSPSGQGNEKLFF
TRBJ2-7 | TRBD2 | NA | TRBV4-1 | TGCGCCAGCAGCCCAGGGACTAGCGGGCGGTACGAGCAGTACTTC | CASSPGTSGRYEQYF
TRBJ2-3 | NA | once | TRBV28 | TGTGCCAGCAGTTTGCTATTAGCAGACACAGATACGCAGTATTTT | CASSLLLADTDTQYF
TRBJ2-3 | NA | once | TRBV29-1 | TGCAGCGTTGCCTACCTAACTAGCAGAAGCACAGATACGCAGTATTTT | CSVAYLTSRSTDTQYF
TRBJ2-2 | TRBD2 | once | TRBV11-1 | TGTGCCAGCAGCTTAGACCCTAGCGGGAGGGCCCGTCACACCGGGGAGCTGTTTTTT | CASSLDPSGRARHTGELFF
TRBJ1-2 | NA | NA | TRBV5-1 | TGCGCCAGCAGCTTGGGCGTTTCCTCCACTAAAAACTATGGCTACACCTTC | CASSLGVSSTKNYGYTF
TRBJ1-3 | TRBD1 | NA | TRBV9 | TGTGCCAGCAGCGCCCAGCGACAGGGTCACACCATATATTTT | CASSAQRQGHTIYF
TRBJ2-1 | TRBD2 | NA | TRBV6-5 | TGTGCCAGCAGTTACCGACCGCTAGCGGGAGTTCATGAGCAGTTCTTC | CASSYRPLAGVHEQFF
TRBJ1-4 | NA | NA | TRBV18 | TGTGCCAGCTCAATAAATCGACAGCCCGCTTATGAAAAACTGTTTTTT | CASSINRQPAYEKLFF
TRBJ2-7 | TRBD2 | NA | TRBV5-1 | TGCGCCAGCAGCCATACTAGCGCGAGCTCCTACGAGCAGTACTTC | CASSHTSASSYEQYF
TRBJ2-1 | NA | NA | TRBV7-2 | TGTGCCAGCAGGCTAACGGCCCTCAATGAGCAGTTCTTC | CASRLTALNEQFF
TRBJ1-5 | TRBD1 | NA | TRBV10-3 | TGTGCCATCAGGGACAGGGGGGGGGAGCAGCCCCAGCATTTT | CAIRDRGGEQPQHF